The 20 T cell receptor beta chains reported below all come from one sample, sequenced in a study of control samples from healthy donors and cancer patients. Profiled with immunoSEQ multiplex PCR; TCRdb holds only in-frame clones, not every one. The sample holds 100,000 to 150,000 clones, around 92% seen once. The sequencing input was blood. All receptors come from a woman aged 45-65 years in good health.

The chain links TRBV6-5 to TRBJ1-1; no clear D gene. The CDR3 totals 16 residues. Germline values: CDR1 MNHEY, CDR2 SVGAGI. Trimming cost V 2 bases and J 1 base, with 14 bases left between them. This chain's CDR3 is CASSYRIASRNTEAFF. The CDR3 bases are TGTGCCAGCAGTTACCGAATAGCGAGCAGGAACACTGAAGCTTTCTTT.

The V gene is TRBV18, the J gene TRBJ2-6; D ambiguous. The V end lost 3 bases, the J end lost 0 bases, and 9 bases lay between the germline ends. The CDR3 totals 16 residues. The germline CDR1 and CDR2 sequences are KGHSH and LQKENI. The CDR3 sequence: CASSPPYSSGANVLTF. In nucleotides, the CDR3 is TGTGCCAGCTCACCCCCCTATAGCTCTGGGGCCAACGTCCTGACTTTC.

CDR3 region: CASSSSGLDTEAFF. CDR3 coding DNA: TGTGCCAGCAGTTCCAGCGGACTGGACACTGAAGCTTTCTTT. The chain couples TRBV28 to TRBJ1-1, with D uncertain. The CDR3 extends over 14 amino acids. V shed 4 bases and J shed 3 bases, with 12 bases lying between them. Germline CDR1 is MDHEN and CDR2 is SYDVKM.

This sequence joins TRBV27 and TRBJ2-3, with D unclear. Germline-derived CDR1 and CDR2 are MNHEY and SMNVEV (reference sequence). The CDR3 consists of 17 residues. V lost 2 bases to trimming and J lost 0 bases, with 15 bases between them. The CDR3 protein is CASSLKTDGTSTDTQYF. The CDR3 nucleotides are TGTGCCAGCAGTTTAAAAACGGACGGAACTAGCACAGATACGCAGTATTTT.

The rearrangement uses TRBV2 and TRBJ2-1; possibly TRBD2 for D (5 bases). Between the trimmed V and J ends, which lost 4 bases and 6 bases, there was a span of 16 bases. This CDR3 has 15 amino acids. Germline lookup yields CDR1 SNHLY and CDR2 FYNNEI. The CDR3 is CASSGIGMVGNEQFF. The CDR3 nucleotides read TGTGCCAGCAGTGGAATCGGGATGGTCGGCAATGAGCAGTTCTTC.

The rearrangement uses TRBV5-8 and TRBJ1-5, with 8 bases identical to TRBD1. In germline, CDR1 is SGHTS, CDR2 YDEGEE. This CDR3 comprises 14 residues. Germline trimming cut 1 base from V and 5 bases from J; bases unmatched to any gene: 2. This chain's CDR3 is CASSLRTGHQPQHF. The CDR3 bases are TGTGCCAGCAGCTTGCGGACAGGGCATCAGCCCCAGCATTTT.

The genes are TRBV6-1 and TRBJ2-4, with a possible D match to TRBD2 (5 bases). The V and J ends lost 4 bases and 9 bases respectively, with 22 bases between them. This CDR3 has 16 residues. CDR1 is MNHNS, CDR2 SASEGT, per germline. The CDR3 DNA is TGTGCCAGCAGTGCCCCGAGACACCAACGGGGTGGCATTCAGTACTTC. It encodes CASSAPRHQRGGIQYF.

The genes are TRBV24-1 and TRBJ1-4; weak D call: TRBD1 (5 bases). The germline V gene encodes CDR1 KGHDR and CDR2 SFDVKD. The CDR3 is 13 amino acids. Trimming left V 2 bases short and J 8 bases short, with 8 bases between. The chain's CDR3 is CATSDSDNEKLFF. For the CDR3, the DNA is TGTGCCACCAGTGATTCGGACAACGAAAAACTGTTTTTT.

This clone was detected only once. This chain uses TRBV5-1 with TRBJ1-6; unclear D gene. This CDR3 has 13 amino acids. The V and J ends lost 1 base and 8 bases respectively, with 7 bases between them. Germline CDR1 is SGHRS and CDR2 is YFSETQ. Here the CDR3 DNA reads TGCGCCAGCAGCTTGAAGGAGGATTCACCCCTCCACTTT. Translating gives CASSLKEDSPLHF.

Only a few counts were recorded for this clone. This rearrangement joins TRBV4-1 to TRBJ1-2; 9 nucleotides line up with TRBD1. Looked up from germline, CDR1 is MGHRA and CDR2 is YSYEKL. V trimming: 0 bases; J trimming: 8 bases; junction bases outside the gene matches: 10. This CDR3 spans 16 amino acids. For the CDR3, the DNA is TGCGCCAGCAGCCAAGATACGGGGACAGGGCTTCTGGGCTACACCTTC. Its translation is CASSQDTGTGLLGYTF.

The rearrangement joins TRBV4-2 to TRBJ1-5; tentative D call: TRBD1 (5 bases). The length of the CDR3 is 17 residues. The V and J ends lost 0 bases and 7 bases respectively, with 19 bases between them. The germline V gene encodes CDR1 LGHNA and CDR2 YNFKEQ. CDR3 DNA: TGTGCCAGCAGCCAAGAGCCATATGGGACCCTGGGGCAGCCCCAGCATTTT. Amino acid sequence: CASSQEPYGTLGQPQHF.

This clone was observed a few times. CDR3 in DNA: TGTGCCAGCAGTGCCCACCGACAGGGCCCCAATCAGCCCCAGCATTTT. Protein product: CASSAHRQGPNQPQHF. J is TRBJ1-5 and V is TRBV6-1; 7 bases line up with TRBD1. J gave up 3 bases and V 4 bases, and 9 bases lay outside the gene matches. The CDR3 covers 16 residues. CDR1 and CDR2 (germline): MNHNS, SASEGT.

The chain couples TRBV4-2 to TRBJ1-5, with 9 bases identical to TRBD1. Germline V gene sequence: CDR1 LGHNA, CDR2 YNFKEQ. The CDR3 length is 15 residues. J gave up 10 bases and V 5 bases, and 12 bases lay outside the gene matches. In DNA, the CDR3 is TGTGCCAGCAGCATTCGGACAGGGGATGATCTTCCCCAGCATTTT. It yields the protein CASSIRTGDDLPQHF.

The rearrangement joins TRBV5-4 to TRBJ1-3; weak D call: TRBD1 (6 bases). This CDR3 region has 18 residues. V was cut by 2 bases and J by 4 bases, with 22 bases left in between. CDR1 is SGHNT, CDR2 YYREEE, per germline (reference sequence). The CDR3 here is CASSFGTKAFSPGNTIYF. The CDR3 region has the DNA TGTGCCAGCAGCTTTGGGACAAAAGCTTTTTCACCAGGAAACACCATATATTTT.

This chain uses TRBV2 with TRBJ1-5; D remains ambiguous. Trimming shortened V by 4 bases and J by 2 bases, and 6 bases separated the two germline ends. The CDR3 runs 13 residues. Germline-derived CDR1 and CDR2 are SNHLY and FYNNEI. Here the CDR3 DNA reads TGTGCCAGCAGTGTAACACGCAATCAGCCCCAGCATTTT. Its protein product is CASSVTRNQPQHF.

The chain carries TRBV5-1 and TRBJ2-1; the D is unclear. Trimming cost V 4 bases and J 6 bases, with 20 bases left between them. CDR1 is SGHRS, CDR2 YFSETQ, per germline. The CDR3 has 16 residues. CDR3 DNA sequence: TGCGCCAGCAGCCCAACCGAGGCCCGCCCATTCAATGAGCAGTTCTTC. Translating gives CASSPTEARPFNEQFF.

In this sample, this clone turned up a few times. This chain joins TRBV28 and TRBJ2-2; 8 bases are a match to TRBD2. From germline, CDR1 is MDHEN and CDR2 SYDVKM. CDR3 length: 15 amino acids. Trimming at V came to 2 bases and at J to 7 bases, leaving 6 bases not matched to a gene. The CDR3 is CASSLAGGDSGELFF. Here the CDR3 DNA reads TGTGCCAGCAGTTTAGCGGGAGGCGATAGCGGGGAGCTGTTTTTT.

The chain carries TRBV28 and TRBJ1-1, with a tentative D call TRBD1 (5 bases). Looked up from germline, CDR1 is MDHEN and CDR2 is SYDVKM. V lost 1 base and J lost 5, with 14 bases in between. The CDR3 has 15 residues. The CDR3 is CASSLLGAGGTEAFF. In nucleotides, the CDR3 is TGTGCCAGCAGTTTATTGGGCGCGGGGGGGACTGAAGCTTTCTTT. Combining the CDR3 with reference TRBV28 and TRBJ1-1 gives the whole variable domain DVKVTQSSRYLVKRTGEKVFLECVQDMDHENMFWYRQDPGLGLRLIYFSYDVKMKEKGDIPEGYSVSREKKERFSLILESASTNQTSMYLCASSLLGAGGTEAFFGQGTRLTVV.

This chain connects TRBV19 to TRBJ1-1, with no clear D. Trimming left V 3 bases short and J 5 bases short, with 10 bases between. This CDR3 is 13 amino acids long. CDR1 is LNHDA, CDR2 SQIVND, per germline (reference sequence). CDR3 sequence: CASSIGVWTEAFF. CDR3 nucleotides: TGTGCCAGTAGTATTGGGGTTTGGACTGAAGCTTTCTTT.

This chain links TRBV6-5 with TRBJ1-1; TRBD1 aligns across 9 bases. V lost 2 bases, J lost 6 bases, and 7 bases stayed unmatched. Germline CDR1 MNHEY, CDR2 SVGAGI. The CDR3 spans 15 residues. The CDR3 region is CASSYLQGAFAEAFF. CDR3 DNA sequence: TGTGCCAGCAGTTACCTACAGGGGGCGTTCGCTGAAGCTTTCTTT.